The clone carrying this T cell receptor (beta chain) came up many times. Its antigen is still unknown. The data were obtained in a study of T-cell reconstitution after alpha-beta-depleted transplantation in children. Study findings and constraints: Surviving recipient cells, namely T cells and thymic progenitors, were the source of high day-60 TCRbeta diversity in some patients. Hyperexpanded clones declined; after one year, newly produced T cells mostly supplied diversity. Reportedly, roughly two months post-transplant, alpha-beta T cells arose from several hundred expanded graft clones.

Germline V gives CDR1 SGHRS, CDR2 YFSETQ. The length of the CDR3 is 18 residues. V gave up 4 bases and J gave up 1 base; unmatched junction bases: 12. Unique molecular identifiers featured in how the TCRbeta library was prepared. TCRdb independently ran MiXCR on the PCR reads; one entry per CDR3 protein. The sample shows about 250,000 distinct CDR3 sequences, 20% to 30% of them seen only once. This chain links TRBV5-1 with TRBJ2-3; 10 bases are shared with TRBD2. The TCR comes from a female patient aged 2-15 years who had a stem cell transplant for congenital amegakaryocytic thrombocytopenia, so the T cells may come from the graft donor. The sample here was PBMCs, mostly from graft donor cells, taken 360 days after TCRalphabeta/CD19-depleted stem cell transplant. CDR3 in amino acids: CASSPSPTSGPRTDTQYF. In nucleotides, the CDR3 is TGCGCCAGCAGCCCTTCTCCGACTAGCGGGCCTCGCACAGATACGCAGTATTTT. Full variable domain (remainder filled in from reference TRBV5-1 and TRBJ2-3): KAGVTQTPRYLIKTRGQQVTLSCSPISGHRSVSWYQQTPGQGLQFLFEYFSETQRNKGNFPGRFSGRQFSNSRSEMNVSTLELGDSALYLCASSPSPTSGPRTDTQYFGPGTRLTVL.